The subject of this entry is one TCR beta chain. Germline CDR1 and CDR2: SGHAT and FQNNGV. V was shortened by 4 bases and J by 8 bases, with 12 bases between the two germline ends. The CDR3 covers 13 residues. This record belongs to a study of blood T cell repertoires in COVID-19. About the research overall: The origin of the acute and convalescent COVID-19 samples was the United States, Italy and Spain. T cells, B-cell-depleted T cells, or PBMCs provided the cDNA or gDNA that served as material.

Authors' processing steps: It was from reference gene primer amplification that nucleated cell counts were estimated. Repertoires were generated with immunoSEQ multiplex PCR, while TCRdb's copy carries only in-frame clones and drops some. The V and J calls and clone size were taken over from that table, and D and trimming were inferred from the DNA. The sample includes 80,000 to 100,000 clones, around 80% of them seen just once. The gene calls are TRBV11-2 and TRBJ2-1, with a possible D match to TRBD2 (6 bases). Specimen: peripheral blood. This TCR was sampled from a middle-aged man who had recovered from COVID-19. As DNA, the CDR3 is TGTGCCAGCAGCTCCGGGGGTTTACATGAGCAGTTCTTC. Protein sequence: CASSSGGLHEQFF.